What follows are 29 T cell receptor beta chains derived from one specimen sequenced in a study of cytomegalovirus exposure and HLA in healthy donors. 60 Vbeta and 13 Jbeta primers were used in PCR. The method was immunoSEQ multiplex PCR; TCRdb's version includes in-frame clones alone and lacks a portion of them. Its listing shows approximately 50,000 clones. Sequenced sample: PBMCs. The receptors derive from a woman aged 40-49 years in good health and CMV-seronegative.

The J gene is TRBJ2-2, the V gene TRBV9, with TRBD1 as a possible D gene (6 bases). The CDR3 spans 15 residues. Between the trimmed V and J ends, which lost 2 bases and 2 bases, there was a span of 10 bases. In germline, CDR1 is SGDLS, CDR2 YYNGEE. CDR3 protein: CASSVSGDNTGELFF. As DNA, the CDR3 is TGTGCCAGCAGCGTCTCAGGGGATAACACCGGGGAGCTGTTTTTT.

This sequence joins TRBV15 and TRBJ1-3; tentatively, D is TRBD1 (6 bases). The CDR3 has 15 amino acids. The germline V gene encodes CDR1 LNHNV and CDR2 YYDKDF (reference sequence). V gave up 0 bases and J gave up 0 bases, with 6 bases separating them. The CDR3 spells CATSRDRGSGNTIYF. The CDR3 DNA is TGTGCCACCAGCAGAGACAGGGGCTCTGGAAACACCATATATTTT. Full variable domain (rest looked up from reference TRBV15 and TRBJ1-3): DAMVIQNPRYQVTQFGKPVTLSCSQTLNHNVMYWYQQKSSQAPKLLFHYYDKDFNNEADTPDNFQSRRPNTSFCFLDIRSPGLGDTAMYLCATSRDRGSGNTIYFGEGSWLTVV.

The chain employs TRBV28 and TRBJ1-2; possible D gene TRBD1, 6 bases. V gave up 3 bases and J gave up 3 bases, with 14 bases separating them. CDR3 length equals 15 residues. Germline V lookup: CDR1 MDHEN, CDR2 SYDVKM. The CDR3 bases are TGTGCCAGCAGTTTCTATCAGGACAGCGACTATGGCTACACCTTC. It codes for CASSFYQDSDYGYTF.

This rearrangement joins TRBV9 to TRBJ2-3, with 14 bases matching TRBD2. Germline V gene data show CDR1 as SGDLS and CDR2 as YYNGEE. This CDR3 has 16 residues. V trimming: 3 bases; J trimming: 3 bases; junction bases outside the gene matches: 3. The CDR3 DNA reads TGTGCCAGCAGCGCAGGACTAGCGGGAGGAACAGATACGCAGTATTTT. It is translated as CASSAGLAGGTDTQYF.

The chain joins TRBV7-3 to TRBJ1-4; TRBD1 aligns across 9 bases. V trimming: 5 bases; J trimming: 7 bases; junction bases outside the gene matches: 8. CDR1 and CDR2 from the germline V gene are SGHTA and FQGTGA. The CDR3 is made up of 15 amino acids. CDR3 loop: CASSQRTGASEKLFF. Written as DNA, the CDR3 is TGTGCCAGCAGCCAAAGGACAGGGGCGTCTGAAAAACTGTTTTTT.

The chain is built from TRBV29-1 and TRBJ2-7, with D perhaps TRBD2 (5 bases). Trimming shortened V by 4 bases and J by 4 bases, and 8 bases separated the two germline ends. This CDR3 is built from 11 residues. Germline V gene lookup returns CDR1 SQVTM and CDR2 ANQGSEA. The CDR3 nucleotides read TGCAGCGTTGTTGGGGAGTACGAGCAGTACTTC. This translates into CSVVGEYEQYF.

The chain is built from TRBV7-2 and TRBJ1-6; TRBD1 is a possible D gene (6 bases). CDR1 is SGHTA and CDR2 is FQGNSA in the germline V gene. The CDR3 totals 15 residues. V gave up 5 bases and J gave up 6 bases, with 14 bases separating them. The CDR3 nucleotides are TGTGCCAGCAGCCAAAGACAGGCCGGTAATTCACCCCTCCACTTT. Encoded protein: CASSQRQAGNSPLHF. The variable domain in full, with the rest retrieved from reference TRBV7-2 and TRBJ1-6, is GAGVSQSPSNKVTEKGKDVELRCDPISGHTALYWYRQSLGQGLEFLIYFQGNSAPDKSGLPSDRFSAERTGGSVSTLTIQRTQQEDSAVYLCASSQRQAGNSPLHFGNGTRLTVT.

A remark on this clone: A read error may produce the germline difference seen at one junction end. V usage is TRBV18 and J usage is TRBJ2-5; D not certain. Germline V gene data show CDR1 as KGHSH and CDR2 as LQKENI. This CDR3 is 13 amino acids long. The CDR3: CASSSFHQENQYF. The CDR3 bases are TGTGCCAGCTCATCCTTCCACCAAGAGAACCAGTACTTC.

As DNA, the CDR3 is TGTGCCAGCAGTTACCCCGGACAGGGCAAGCAGTACTTC. This encodes CASSYPGQGKQYF. The rearrangement joins TRBV6-5 to TRBJ2-7; 8 bases match TRBD1. Germline V gives CDR1 MNHEY, CDR2 SVGAGI. The CDR3 has 13 amino acids. V lost 2 bases and J lost 8; bases outside the gene matches: 5.

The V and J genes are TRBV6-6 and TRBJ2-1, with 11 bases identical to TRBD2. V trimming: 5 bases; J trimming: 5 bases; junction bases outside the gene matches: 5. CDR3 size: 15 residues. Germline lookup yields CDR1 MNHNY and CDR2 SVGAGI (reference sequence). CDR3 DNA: TGTGCCAGCAGTCAGACTAGCGGGACTGACAATGAGCAGTTCTTC. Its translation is CASSQTSGTDNEQFF.

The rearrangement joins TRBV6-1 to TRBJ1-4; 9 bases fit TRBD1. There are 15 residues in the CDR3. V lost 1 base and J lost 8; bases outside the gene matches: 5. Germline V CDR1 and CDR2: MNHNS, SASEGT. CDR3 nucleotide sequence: TGTGCCAGCAGTGAAGTTGGGACAGGGAAGGAAAAACTGTTTTTT. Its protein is CASSEVGTGKEKLFF.

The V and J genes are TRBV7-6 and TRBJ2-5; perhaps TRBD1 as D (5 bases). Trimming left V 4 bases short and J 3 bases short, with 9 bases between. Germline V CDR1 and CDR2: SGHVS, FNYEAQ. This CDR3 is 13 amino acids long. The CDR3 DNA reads TGTGCCAGCAGCTCGACAGTAAAAGAGACCCAGTACTTC. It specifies CASSSTVKETQYF.

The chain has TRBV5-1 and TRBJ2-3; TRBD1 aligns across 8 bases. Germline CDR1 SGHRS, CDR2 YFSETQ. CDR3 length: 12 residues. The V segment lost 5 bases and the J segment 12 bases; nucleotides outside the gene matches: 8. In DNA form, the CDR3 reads TGCGCCAGCAGACAGACAGGGGAGGACCAGTATTTT. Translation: CASRQTGEDQYF.

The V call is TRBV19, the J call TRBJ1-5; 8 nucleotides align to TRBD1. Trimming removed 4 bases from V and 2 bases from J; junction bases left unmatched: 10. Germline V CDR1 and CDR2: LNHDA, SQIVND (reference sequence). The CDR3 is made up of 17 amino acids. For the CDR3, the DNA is TGTGCCAGTAGTACGAAAGGACAGGGTTTGCGCAATCAGCCCCAGCATTTT. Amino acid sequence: CASSTKGQGLRNQPQHF.

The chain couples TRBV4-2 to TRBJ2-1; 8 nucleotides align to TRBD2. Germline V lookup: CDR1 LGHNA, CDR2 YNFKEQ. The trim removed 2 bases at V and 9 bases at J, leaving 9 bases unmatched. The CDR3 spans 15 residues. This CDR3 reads CASSQMGTSGSEQFF. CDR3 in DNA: TGTGCCAGCAGCCAAATGGGGACTAGTGGAAGTGAGCAGTTCTTC.

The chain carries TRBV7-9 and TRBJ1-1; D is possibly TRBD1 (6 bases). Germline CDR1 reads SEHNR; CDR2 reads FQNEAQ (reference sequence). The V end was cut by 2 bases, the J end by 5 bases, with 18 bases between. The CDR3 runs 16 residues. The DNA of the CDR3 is TGTGCCAGCAGCTTATACGGCAGGGGATCAGGGACTGAAGCTTTCTTT. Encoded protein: CASSLYGRGSGTEAFF.

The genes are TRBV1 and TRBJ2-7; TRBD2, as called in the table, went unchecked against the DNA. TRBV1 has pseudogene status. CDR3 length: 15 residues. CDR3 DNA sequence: TGCACCAGCAGCTCGACTAGAAGGGGTGCCTACGAGCAGTACTTC. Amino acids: CTSSSTRRGAYEQYF.

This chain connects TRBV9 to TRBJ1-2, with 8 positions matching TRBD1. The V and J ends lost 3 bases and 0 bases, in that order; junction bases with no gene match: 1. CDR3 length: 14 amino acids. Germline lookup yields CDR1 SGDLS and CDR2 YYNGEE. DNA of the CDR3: TGTGCCAGCAGCGCACAGGGGGCTAACTATGGCTACACCTTC. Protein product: CASSAQGANYGYTF. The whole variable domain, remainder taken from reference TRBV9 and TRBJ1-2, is DSGVTQTPKHLITATGQRVTLRCSPRSGDLSVYWYQQSLDQGLQFLIQYYNGEERAKGNILERFSAQQFPDLHSELNLSSLELGDSALYFCASSAQGANYGYTFGSGTRLTVV.

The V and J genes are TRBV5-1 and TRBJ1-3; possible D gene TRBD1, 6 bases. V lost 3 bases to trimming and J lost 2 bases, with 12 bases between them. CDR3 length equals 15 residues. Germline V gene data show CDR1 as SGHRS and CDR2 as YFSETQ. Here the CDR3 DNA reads TGCGCCAGCAGCTCCGGGACAACTACTGGAAACACCATATATTTT. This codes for CASSSGTTTGNTIYF.

The CDR3 bases are TGCGCCAGCAGCCAAGATCAACAGGATGATAACGAGCAGTACTTC. Its translation is CASSQDQQDDNEQYF. V is TRBV4-1 and J is TRBJ2-7; D may be TRBD1 (5 bases). V was clipped by 0 bases and J by 5 bases, with 14 bases between them. The CDR3 consists of 15 residues. The germline V gene encodes CDR1 MGHRA and CDR2 YSYEKL.

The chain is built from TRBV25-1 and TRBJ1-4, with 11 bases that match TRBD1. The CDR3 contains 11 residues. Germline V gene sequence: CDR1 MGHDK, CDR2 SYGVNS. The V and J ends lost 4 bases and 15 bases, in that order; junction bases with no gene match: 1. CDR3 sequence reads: CASSVGQGVFF. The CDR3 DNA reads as TGTGCCAGCAGTGTGGGACAGGGGGTGTTTTTT.

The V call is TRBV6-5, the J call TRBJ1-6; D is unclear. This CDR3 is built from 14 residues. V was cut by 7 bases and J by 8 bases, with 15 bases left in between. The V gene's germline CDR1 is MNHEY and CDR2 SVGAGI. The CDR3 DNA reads TGTGCCAGCACCATGCTCGGCGGCGATTCACCCCTCCACTTT. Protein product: CASTMLGGDSPLHF.

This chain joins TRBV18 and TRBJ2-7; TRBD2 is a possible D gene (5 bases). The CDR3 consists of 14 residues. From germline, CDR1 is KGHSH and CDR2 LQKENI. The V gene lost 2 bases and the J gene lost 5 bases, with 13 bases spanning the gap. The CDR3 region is CASSPFREKNEQYF. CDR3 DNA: TGTGCCAGCTCACCATTTCGGGAAAAGAACGAGCAGTACTTC.

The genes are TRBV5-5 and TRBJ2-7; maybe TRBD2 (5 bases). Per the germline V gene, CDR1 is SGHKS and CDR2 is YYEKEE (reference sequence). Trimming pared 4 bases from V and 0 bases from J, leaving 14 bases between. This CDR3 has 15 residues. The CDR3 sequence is CASSRAAESSYEQYF. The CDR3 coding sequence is TGTGCCAGCAGCCGGGCAGCGGAGAGCTCCTACGAGCAGTACTTC.

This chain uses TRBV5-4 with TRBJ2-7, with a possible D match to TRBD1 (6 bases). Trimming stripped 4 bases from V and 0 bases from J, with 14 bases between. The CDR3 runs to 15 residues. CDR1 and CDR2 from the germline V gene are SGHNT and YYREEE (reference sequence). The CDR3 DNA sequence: TGTGCCAGCAGCCGGGGACAAGGGGACTCCTACGAGCAGTACTTC. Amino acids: CASSRGQGDSYEQYF.

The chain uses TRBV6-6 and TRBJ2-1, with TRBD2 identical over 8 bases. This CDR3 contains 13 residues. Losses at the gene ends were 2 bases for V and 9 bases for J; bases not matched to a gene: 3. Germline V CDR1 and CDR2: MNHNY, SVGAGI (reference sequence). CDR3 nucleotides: TGTGCCAGCAGTTACGACGGACTAGCTGAGCAGTTCTTC. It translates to CASSYDGLAEQFF.

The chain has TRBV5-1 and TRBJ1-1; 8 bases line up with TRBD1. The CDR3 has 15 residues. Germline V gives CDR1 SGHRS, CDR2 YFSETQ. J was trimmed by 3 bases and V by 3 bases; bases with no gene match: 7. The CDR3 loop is CASSYRTGRDTEAFF. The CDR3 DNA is TGCGCCAGCAGCTACAGGACAGGGAGGGACACTGAAGCTTTCTTT.

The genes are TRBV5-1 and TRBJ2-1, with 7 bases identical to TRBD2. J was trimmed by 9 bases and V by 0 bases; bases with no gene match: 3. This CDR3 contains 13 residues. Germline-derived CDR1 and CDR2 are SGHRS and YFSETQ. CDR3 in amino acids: CASSLVLAGEQFF. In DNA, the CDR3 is TGCGCCAGCAGCTTGGTCTTAGCGGGTGAGCAGTTCTTC.

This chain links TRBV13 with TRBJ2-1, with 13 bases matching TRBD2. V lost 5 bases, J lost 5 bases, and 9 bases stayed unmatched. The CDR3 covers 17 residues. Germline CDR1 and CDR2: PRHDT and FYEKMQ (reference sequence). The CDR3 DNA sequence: TGTGCCAGCAGCCCCCAATCACTAGCGGGAGGGGACAATGAGCAGTTCTTC. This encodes CASSPQSLAGGDNEQFF.